Shown below are 21 T cell receptor beta chains from a single sample sequenced in a study of long-term antiretroviral therapy in people with HIV. This was the immunoSEQ v3.0 assay at survey level. Only in-frame clones appear in the TCRdb table, and some are missing; sequencing was by immunoSEQ multiplex PCR. The table lists about 15,000 clones, approximately 80% of them singletons. The starting material was unsorted PBMCs, obtained just before starting antiretroviral therapy. Receptors were obtained from a man between 35 and 55 years old with HIV.

V usage is TRBV5-1 and J usage is TRBJ2-2, with no clear D. The CDR3 runs to 13 residues. Germline V lookup: CDR1 SGHRS, CDR2 YFSETQ. V gave up 0 bases and J gave up 7 bases, with 7 bases separating them. The chain's CDR3 is CASSLDGYGELFF. As DNA, the CDR3 is TGCGCCAGCAGCTTGGACGGATACGGGGAGCTGTTTTTT.

The chain is built from TRBV2 and TRBJ2-3; 9 bases line up with TRBD2. CDR3 length: 16 amino acids. Germline V CDR1 and CDR2: SNHLY, FYNNEI. Trimming at V came to 6 bases and at J to 6 bases, leaving 13 bases not matched to a gene. The CDR3 DNA is TGTGCCAGCAGGCTAGCGGGATTATCCGGGGGGGATACGCAGTATTTT. Amino acids: CASRLAGLSGGDTQYF.

The chain uses TRBV6-5 and TRBJ1-4, with 7 nucleotides matching TRBD1. J was trimmed by 4 bases and V by 6 bases; bases with no gene match: 5. Germline values: CDR1 MNHEY, CDR2 SVGAGI. CDR3 length: 14 amino acids. CDR3 in DNA: TGTGCCAGCAGGACGACAGGGCTTAATGAAAAACTGTTTTTT. Protein: CASRTTGLNEKLFF.

This chain connects TRBV5-6 to TRBJ2-2, with TRBD2 as a possible D gene (6 bases). Germline V gene lookup returns CDR1 SGHDT and CDR2 YYEEEE. The V and J ends lost 3 bases and 3 bases respectively, with 9 bases between them. The length of the CDR3 is 14 residues. This CDR3 is CASSSGLYTGELFF. CDR3 bases: TGTGCCAGCAGCTCGGGACTTTACACCGGGGAGCTGTTTTTT.

V usage is TRBV2 and J usage is TRBJ1-2; D uncertain. Germline-derived CDR1 and CDR2 are SNHLY and FYNNEI. V lost 10 bases, J lost 1 base, and 13 bases lay in between. The CDR3 has 13 residues. This chain's CDR3 is CATPTPGNYGYTF. CDR3 nucleotide sequence: TGTGCCACCCCCACCCCGGGTAACTATGGCTACACCTTC. The full variable domain, with the rest looked up from reference TRBV2 and TRBJ1-2, is EPEVTQTPSHQVTQMGQEVILRCVPISNHLYFYWYRQILGQKVEFLVSFYNNEISEKSEIFDDQFSVERPDGSNFTLKIRSTKLEDSAMYFCATPTPGNYGYTFGSGTRLTVV.

V gene TRBV30 combines with J gene TRBJ2-7, with a possible D match to TRBD2 (5 bases). The CDR3 contains 17 residues. The germline CDR1 and CDR2 sequences are GTSNPN and SVGIG (reference sequence). Deletions cut 0 bases from V and 2 bases from J, with 20 bases between. The CDR3 sequence is CAWSVGRVDLRPYEQYF. The CDR3 bases are TGTGCCTGGAGTGTTGGCCGGGTGGACTTGCGGCCCTACGAGCAGTACTTC.

V and J are TRBV2 and TRBJ1-3, with D hard to call. Trimming shortened V by 5 bases and J by 0 bases, and 14 bases separated the two germline ends. The germline V gene has CDR1 SNHLY and CDR2 FYNNEI. The CDR3 consists of 16 residues. CDR3 in amino acids: CASSFDPSYSGNTIYF. As DNA, the CDR3 is TGTGCCAGCAGTTTCGATCCTTCCTACTCTGGAAACACCATATATTTT.

This sequence joins TRBV2 and TRBJ2-2; 11 bases agree with TRBD2. V lost 7 bases to trimming and J lost 5 bases; unmatched junction nucleotides: 9. Germline V gene sequence: CDR1 SNHLY, CDR2 FYNNEI. The CDR3 loop spans 16 amino acids. The CDR3 nucleotides are TGTGCCAGCAATGTAGCGGGGGGGCCCAAGACCGGGGAGCTGTTTTTT. It encodes CASNVAGGPKTGELFF.

The CDR3 loop is CAISESPATGAEAFF. In DNA, the CDR3 is TGTGCCATCAGTGAGTCTCCGGCGACAGGGGCTGAAGCTTTCTTT. This chain joins TRBV10-3 and TRBJ1-1, with 8 positions matching TRBD1. V shed 0 bases, J shed 6 bases, and the junction held 6 bases outside the gene matches. The CDR3 sequence is 15 residues long. Germline V gene data show CDR1 as ENHRY and CDR2 as SYGVKD.

The chain has TRBV5-8 and TRBJ2-5, with a tentative D call TRBD2 (6 bases). Germline assignment: CDR1 SGHTS and CDR2 YDEGEE. CDR3 length: 15 residues. V was cut by 4 bases and J by 5 bases, with 18 bases left in between. The CDR3 DNA follows: TGTGCCAGCAGCCCCGGCGGGGCGGGAAAGGAGACCCAGTACTTC. Residues: CASSPGGAGKETQYF. Full variable domain (missing parts from reference TRBV5-8 and TRBJ2-5): EAGVTQSPTHLIKTRGQQATLRCSPISGHTSVYWYQQALGLGLQFLLWYDEGEERNRGNFPPRFSGRQFPNYSSELNVNALELEDSALYLCASSPGGAGKETQYFGPGTRLLVL.

The CDR3 spells CASSWGGASSGANVLTF. The CDR3, as DNA: TGCGCCAGCAGCTGGGGGGGGGCCAGCTCTGGGGCCAACGTCCTGACTTTC. V usage is TRBV5-1 and J usage is TRBJ2-6, with TRBD2 as a possible D gene (7 bases). There are 17 residues in the CDR3. V lost 3 bases to trimming and J lost 0 bases, with 13 bases between them. Germline V CDR1 and CDR2: SGHRS, YFSETQ. The full variable domain, completed using reference TRBV5-1 and TRBJ2-6, is KAGVTQTPRYLIKTRGQQVTLSCSPISGHRSVSWYQQTPGQGLQFLFEYFSETQRNKGNFPGRFSGRQFSNSRSEMNVSTLELGDSALYLCASSWGGASSGANVLTFGAGSRLTVL.

The chain is built from TRBV6-5 and TRBJ1-1, with D uncertain. CDR1 is MNHEY, CDR2 SVGAGI, per germline. Deletions cut 0 bases from V and 4 bases from J, with 9 bases between. CDR3 length: 14 residues. As DNA, the CDR3 is TGTGCCAGCAGTTACTCAGGGTTCGGCACTGAAGCTTTCTTT. This sequence encodes CASSYSGFGTEAFF.

The chain uses TRBV27 and TRBJ1-5; D gene ambiguous. V lost 2 bases to trimming and J lost 4 bases, with 6 bases between them. The germline CDR1 and CDR2 sequences are MNHEY and SMNVEV (reference sequence). CDR3 length equals 13 residues. The CDR3 DNA follows: TGTGCCAGCAGTTTAAAGGGTAATCAGCCCCAGCATTTT. This encodes CASSLKGNQPQHF.

In its sample, this clone was seen once. The chain recombines TRBV9 with TRBJ1-2; TRBD1 matches at 7 bases. The CDR3 is 13 amino acids. J was trimmed by 7 bases and V by 4 bases; bases with no gene match: 7. Germline lookup yields CDR1 SGDLS and CDR2 YYNGEE. The CDR3 spells CASSLTGSGGYTF. The CDR3 nucleotides read TGTGCCAGCAGCTTGACAGGGTCGGGTGGCTACACCTTC.

The table lists this clone with a count of one. This chain links TRBV25-1 with TRBJ1-1; D is unresolved. Germline lookup yields CDR1 MGHDK and CDR2 SYGVNS. Trimming took off 1 base at V and 0 bases at J, with 3 bases between the two ends. The length of the CDR3 is 13 residues. The CDR3 loop is CASSEFMNTEAFF. The CDR3 bases are TGTGCCAGCAGTGAATTCATGAACACTGAAGCTTTCTTT.

The CDR3, as DNA: TGTGCCAGCAGCGGCTTGGGACAGGGAGGCACTGAAGCTTTCTTT. As protein: CASSGLGQGGTEAFF. The chain is built from TRBV4-2 and TRBJ1-1, with 9 bases that match TRBD1. The length of the CDR3 is 15 residues. Germline lookup yields CDR1 LGHNA and CDR2 YNFKEQ. With V trimmed by 5 bases and J by 4 bases, 8 bases remained unmatched.

The V call is TRBV6-6, the J call TRBJ2-2; no firm D call. Deletions cut 2 bases from V and 5 bases from J, with 6 bases between. This CDR3 has 13 residues. Germline CDR1 and CDR2: MNHNY and SVGAGI (reference sequence). In DNA, the CDR3 is TGTGCCAGCAGTTACGTTAGTACCGGGGAGCTGTTTTTT. Translating gives CASSYVSTGELFF.

The chain recombines TRBV7-3 with TRBJ2-1, with D perhaps matching TRBD2 (6 bases). This CDR3 has 15 residues. CDR1 is SGHTA and CDR2 is FQGTGA in the germline V gene. V shed 2 bases and J shed 5 bases, with 13 bases lying between them. CDR3 sequence: CASSLLTEGNNEQFF. The DNA for the CDR3 is TGTGCCAGCAGCTTACTGACGGAGGGGAACAATGAGCAGTTCTTC.

V is TRBV6-5 and J is TRBJ2-7, with TRBD2 as a possible D gene (6 bases). Germline V gene lookup returns CDR1 MNHEY and CDR2 SVGAGI. This CDR3 spans 15 amino acids. Trimming cost V 4 bases and J 0 bases, with 13 bases left between them. CDR3 protein: CASSSRAGNSYEQYF. The CDR3 region has the DNA TGTGCCAGCAGTTCCCGCGCGGGGAACTCCTACGAGCAGTACTTC.

The chain joins TRBV2 to TRBJ2-1; maybe TRBD2 (5 bases). The CDR3 extends over 15 amino acids. V lost 6 bases and J lost 0, with 12 bases in between. Germline CDR1 SNHLY, CDR2 FYNNEI. CDR3 loop: CASRTPRGSYNEQFF. The CDR3 DNA is TGTGCCAGCAGGACCCCCCGGGGCTCCTACAATGAGCAGTTCTTC.

This clone occurred a few times. V usage is TRBV9 and J usage is TRBJ1-4; weak D call: TRBD1 (5 bases). From germline, CDR1 is SGDLS and CDR2 YYNGEE. This CDR3 comprises 14 residues. V was shortened by 3 bases and J by 2 bases, with 8 bases between the two germline ends. The chain's CDR3 is CASSGGGTNEKLFF. CDR3 nucleotides: TGTGCCAGCAGCGGGGGGGGGACTAATGAAAAACTGTTTTTT.